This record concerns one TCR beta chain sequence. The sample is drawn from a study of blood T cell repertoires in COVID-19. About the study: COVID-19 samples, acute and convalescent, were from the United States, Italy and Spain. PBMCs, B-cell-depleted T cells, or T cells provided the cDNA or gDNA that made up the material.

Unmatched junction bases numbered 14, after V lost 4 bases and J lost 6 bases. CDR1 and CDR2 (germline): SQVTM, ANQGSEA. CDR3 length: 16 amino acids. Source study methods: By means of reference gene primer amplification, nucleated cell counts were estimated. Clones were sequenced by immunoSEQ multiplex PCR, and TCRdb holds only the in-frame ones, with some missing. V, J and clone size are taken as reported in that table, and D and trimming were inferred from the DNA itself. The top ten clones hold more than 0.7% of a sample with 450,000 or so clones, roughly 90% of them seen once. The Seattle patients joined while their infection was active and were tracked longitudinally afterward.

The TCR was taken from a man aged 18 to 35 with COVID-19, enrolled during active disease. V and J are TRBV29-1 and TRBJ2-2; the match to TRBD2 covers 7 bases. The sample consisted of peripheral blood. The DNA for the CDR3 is TGCAGCGTTGTAGATTGGGGGACTACGTCCGCCGGGGAGCTGTTTTTT. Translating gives CSVVDWGTTSAGELFF.